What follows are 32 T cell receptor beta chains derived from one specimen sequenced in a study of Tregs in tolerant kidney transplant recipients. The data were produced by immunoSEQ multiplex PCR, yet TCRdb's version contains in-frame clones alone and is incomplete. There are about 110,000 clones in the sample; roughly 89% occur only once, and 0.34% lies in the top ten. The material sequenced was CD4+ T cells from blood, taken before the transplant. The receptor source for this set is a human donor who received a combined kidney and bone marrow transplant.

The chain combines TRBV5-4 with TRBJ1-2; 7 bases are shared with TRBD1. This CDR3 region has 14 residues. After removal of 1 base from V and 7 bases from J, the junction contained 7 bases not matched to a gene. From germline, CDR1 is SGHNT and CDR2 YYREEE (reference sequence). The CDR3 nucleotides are TGTGCCAGCAGCTTGCCCCAGGGGGTGAGTGGCTACACCTTC. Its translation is CASSLPQGVSGYTF.

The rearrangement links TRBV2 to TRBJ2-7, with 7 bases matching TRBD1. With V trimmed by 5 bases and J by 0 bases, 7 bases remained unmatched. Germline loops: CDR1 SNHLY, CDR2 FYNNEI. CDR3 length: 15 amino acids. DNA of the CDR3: TGTGCCAGCAGTTCAGGGGACAGTCGCTCCTACGAGCAGTACTTC. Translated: CASSSGDSRSYEQYF.

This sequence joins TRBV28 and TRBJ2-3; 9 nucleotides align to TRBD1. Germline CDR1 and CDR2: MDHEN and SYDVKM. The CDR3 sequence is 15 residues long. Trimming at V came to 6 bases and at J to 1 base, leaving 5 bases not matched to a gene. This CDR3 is CASRSDRGGTDTQYF. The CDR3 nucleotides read TGTGCCAGCAGATCCGACAGGGGGGGCACAGATACGCAGTATTTT. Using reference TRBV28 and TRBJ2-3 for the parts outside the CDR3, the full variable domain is DVKVTQSSRYLVKRTGEKVFLECVQDMDHENMFWYRQDPGLGLRLIYFSYDVKMKEKGDIPEGYSVSREKKERFSLILESASTNQTSMYLCASRSDRGGTDTQYFGPGTRLTVL.

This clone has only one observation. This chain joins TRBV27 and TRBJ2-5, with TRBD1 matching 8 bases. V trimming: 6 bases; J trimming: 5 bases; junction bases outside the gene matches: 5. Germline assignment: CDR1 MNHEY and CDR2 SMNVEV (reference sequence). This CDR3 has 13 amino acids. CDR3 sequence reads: CASSRDRLETQYF. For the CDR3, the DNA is TGTGCCAGCAGCCGGGACAGGCTTGAGACCCAGTACTTC.

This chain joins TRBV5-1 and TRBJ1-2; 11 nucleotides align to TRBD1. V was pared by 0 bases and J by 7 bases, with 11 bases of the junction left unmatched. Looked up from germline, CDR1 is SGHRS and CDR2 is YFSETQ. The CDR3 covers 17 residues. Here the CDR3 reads CASSLVPAGQGAGGYTF. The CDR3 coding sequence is TGCGCCAGCAGCTTGGTACCCGCCGGACAGGGGGCAGGTGGCTACACCTTC.

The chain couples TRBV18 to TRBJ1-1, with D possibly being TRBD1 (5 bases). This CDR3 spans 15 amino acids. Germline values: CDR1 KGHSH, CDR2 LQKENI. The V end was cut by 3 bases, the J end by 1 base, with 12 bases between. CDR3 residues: CASSPGTQANTEAFF. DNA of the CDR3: TGTGCCAGCTCACCCGGGACTCAGGCGAACACTGAAGCTTTCTTT.

The DNA for the CDR3 is TGTGCCAGCAGCTCCCCTGGGGCCAACGTCCTGACTTTC. This codes for CASSSPGANVLTF. The chain recombines TRBV6-6 with TRBJ2-6; D not certain. The germline V gene has CDR1 MNHNY and CDR2 SVGAGI (reference sequence). The CDR3 runs 13 residues. V lost 6 bases and J lost 2, with 5 bases in between.

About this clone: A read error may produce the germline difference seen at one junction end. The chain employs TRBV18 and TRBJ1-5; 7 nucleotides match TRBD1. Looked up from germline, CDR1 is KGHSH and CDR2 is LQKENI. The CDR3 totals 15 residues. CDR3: CASSLGGGGNQPQHF. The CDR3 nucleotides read TGTGCTAGCTCACTCGGAGGGGGCGGCAATCAGCCCCAGCATTTT.

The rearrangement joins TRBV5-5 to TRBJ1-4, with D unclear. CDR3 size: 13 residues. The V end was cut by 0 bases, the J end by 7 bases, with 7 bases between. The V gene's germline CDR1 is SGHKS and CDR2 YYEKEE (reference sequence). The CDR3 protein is CASSLVPGEKLFF. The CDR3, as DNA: TGTGCCAGCAGCTTGGTTCCGGGTGAAAAACTGTTTTTT.

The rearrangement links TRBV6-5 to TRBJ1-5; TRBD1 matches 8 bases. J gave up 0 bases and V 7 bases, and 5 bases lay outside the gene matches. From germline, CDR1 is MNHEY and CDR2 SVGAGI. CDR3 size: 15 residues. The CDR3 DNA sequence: TGTGCCAGCAAGATGGGACAGGCTAGCAATCAGCCCCAGCATTTT. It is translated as CASKMGQASNQPQHF.

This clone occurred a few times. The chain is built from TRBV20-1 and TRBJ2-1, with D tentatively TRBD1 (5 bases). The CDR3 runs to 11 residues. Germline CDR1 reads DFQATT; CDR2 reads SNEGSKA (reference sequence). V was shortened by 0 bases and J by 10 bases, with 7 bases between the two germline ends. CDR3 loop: CSARETGEQFF. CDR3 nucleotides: TGCAGTGCTAGAGAAACAGGAGAGCAGTTCTTC.

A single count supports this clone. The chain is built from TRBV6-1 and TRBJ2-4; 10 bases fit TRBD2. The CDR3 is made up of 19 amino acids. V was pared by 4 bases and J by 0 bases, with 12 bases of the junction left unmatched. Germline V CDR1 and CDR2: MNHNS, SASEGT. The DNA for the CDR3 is TGTGCCAGCAGTGCACGTCTTCAGTCTAGCGGGGGAGCCAAAAACATTCAGTACTTC. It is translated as CASSARLQSSGGAKNIQYF.

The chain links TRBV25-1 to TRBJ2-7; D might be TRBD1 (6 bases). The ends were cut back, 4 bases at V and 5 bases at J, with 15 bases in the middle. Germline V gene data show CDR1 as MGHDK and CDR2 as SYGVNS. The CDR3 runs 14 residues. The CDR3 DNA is TGTGCCAGCAGTGCTTGGCAGGGGCATCACGAGCAGTACTTC. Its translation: CASSAWQGHHEQYF.

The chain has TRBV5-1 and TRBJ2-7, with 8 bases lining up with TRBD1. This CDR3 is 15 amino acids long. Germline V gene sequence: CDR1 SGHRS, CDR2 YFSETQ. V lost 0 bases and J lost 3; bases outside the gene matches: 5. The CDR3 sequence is CASSLDLTGGYEQYF. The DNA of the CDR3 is TGCGCCAGCAGCTTGGATCTCACAGGGGGCTACGAGCAGTACTTC. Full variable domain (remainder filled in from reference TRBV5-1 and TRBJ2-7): KAGVTQTPRYLIKTRGQQVTLSCSPISGHRSVSWYQQTPGQGLQFLFEYFSETQRNKGNFPGRFSGRQFSNSRSEMNVSTLELGDSALYLCASSLDLTGGYEQYFGPGTRLTVT.

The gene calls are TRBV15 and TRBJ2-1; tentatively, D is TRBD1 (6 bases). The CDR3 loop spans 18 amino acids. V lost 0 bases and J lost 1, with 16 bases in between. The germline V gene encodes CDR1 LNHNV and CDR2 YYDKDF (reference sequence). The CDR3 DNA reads TGTGCCACCAGCAGAGACCCCCAGGGGCCCCTATCCTACAATGAGCAGTTCTTC. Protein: CATSRDPQGPLSYNEQFF.

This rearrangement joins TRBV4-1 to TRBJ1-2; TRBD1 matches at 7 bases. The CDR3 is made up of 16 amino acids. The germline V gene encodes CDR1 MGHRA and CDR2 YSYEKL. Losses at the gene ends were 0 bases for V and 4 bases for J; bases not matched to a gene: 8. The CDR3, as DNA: TGCGCCAGCAGCCAAGAGGGTCAGGGGGAGATCTATGGCTACACCTTC. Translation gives CASSQEGQGEIYGYTF.

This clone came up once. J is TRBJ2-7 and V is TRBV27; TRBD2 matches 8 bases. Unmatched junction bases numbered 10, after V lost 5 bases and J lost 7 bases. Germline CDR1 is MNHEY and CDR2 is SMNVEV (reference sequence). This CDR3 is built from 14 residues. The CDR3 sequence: CASSEAGTREEQYF. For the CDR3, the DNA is TGTGCCAGCAGTGAAGCCGGGACTAGGGAGGAGCAGTACTTC.

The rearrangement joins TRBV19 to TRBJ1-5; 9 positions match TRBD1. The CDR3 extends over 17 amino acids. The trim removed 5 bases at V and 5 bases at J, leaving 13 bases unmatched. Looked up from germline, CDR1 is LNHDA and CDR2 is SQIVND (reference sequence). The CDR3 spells CASSAGRGQGLHQPQHF. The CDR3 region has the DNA TGTGCCAGTAGTGCAGGGAGGGGACAGGGATTACATCAGCCCCAGCATTTT.

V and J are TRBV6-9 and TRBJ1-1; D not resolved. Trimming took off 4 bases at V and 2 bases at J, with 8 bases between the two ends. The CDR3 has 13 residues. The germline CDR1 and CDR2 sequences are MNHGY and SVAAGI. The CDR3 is CASSSRGNTEAFF. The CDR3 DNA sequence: TGTGCCAGCAGTTCGCGAGGAAACACTGAAGCTTTCTTT.

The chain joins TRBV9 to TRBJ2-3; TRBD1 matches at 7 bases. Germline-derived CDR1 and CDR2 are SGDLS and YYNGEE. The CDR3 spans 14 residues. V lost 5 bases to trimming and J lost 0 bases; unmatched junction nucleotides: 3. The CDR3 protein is CASSARGSTDTQYF. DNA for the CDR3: TGTGCCAGCAGTGCCAGGGGGAGCACAGATACGCAGTATTTT.

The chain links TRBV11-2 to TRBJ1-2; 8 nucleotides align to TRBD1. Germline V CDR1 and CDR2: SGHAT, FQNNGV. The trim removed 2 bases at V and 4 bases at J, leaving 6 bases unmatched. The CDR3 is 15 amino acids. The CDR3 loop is CASSLRGQDLYGYTF. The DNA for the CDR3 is TGTGCCAGCAGCTTAAGGGGACAGGACCTCTATGGCTACACCTTC.

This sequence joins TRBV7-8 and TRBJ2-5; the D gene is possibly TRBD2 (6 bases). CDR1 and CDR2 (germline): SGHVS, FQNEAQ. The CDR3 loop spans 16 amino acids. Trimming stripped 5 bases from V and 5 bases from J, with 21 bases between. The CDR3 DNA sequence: TGTGCCAGCAGCCTGACGGAGTGGGAGGCGGCGGAGACCCAGTACTTC. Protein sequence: CASSLTEWEAAETQYF. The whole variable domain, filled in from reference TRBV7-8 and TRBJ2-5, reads GAGVSQSPRYKVAKRGQDVALRCDPISGHVSLFWYQQALGQGPEFLTYFQNEAQLDKSGLPSDRFFAERPEGSVSTLKIQRTQQEDSAVYLCASSLTEWEAAETQYFGPGTRLLVL.

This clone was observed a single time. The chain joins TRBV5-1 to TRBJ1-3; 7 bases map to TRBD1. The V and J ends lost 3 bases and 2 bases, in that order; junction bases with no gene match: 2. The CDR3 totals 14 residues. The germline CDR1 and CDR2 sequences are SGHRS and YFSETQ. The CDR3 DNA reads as TGCGCCAGCAGCTCCGACAGGGCTGGAAACACCATATATTTT. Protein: CASSSDRAGNTIYF.

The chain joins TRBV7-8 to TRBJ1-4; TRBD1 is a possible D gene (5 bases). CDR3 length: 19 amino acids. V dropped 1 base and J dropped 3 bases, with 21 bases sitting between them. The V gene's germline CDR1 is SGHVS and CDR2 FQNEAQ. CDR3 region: CASSLVYRGARRSNEKLFF. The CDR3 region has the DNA TGTGCCAGCAGCTTAGTTTATAGGGGCGCCCGCCGCTCTAATGAAAAACTGTTTTTT.

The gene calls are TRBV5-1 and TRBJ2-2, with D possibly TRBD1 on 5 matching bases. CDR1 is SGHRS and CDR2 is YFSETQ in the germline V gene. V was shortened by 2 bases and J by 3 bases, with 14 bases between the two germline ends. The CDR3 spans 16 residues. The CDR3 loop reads CASSFAPLGDTGELFF. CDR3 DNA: TGCGCCAGCAGCTTCGCCCCGCTAGGGGACACCGGGGAGCTGTTTTTT.

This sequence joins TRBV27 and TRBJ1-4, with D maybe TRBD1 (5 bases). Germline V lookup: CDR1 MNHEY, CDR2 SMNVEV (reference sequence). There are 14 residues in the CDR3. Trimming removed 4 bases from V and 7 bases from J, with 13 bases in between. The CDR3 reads CASSWQGGTEKLFF. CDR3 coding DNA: TGTGCCAGCAGTTGGCAGGGTGGTACTGAAAAACTGTTTTTT. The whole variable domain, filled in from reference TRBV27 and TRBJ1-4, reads EAQVTQNPRYLITVTGKKLTVTCSQNMNHEYMSWYRQDPGLGLRQIYYSMNVEVTDKGDVPEGYKVSRKEKRNFPLILESPSPNQTSLYFCASSWQGGTEKLFFGSGTQLSVL.

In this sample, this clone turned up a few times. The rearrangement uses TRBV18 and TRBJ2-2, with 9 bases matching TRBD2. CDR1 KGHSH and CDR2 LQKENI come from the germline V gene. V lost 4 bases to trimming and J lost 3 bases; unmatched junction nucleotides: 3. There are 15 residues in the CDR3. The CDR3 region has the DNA TGTGCCAGCTCACGCCGGACTAGCGACACCGGGGAGCTGTTTTTT. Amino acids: CASSRRTSDTGELFF.

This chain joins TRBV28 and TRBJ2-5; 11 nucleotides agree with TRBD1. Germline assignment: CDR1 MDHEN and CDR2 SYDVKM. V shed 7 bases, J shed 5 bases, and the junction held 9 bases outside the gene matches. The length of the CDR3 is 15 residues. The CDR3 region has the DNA TGTGCCAGCACCCTGAGGACAGGGGGCCTGGAGACCCAGTACTTC. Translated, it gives CASTLRTGGLETQYF.

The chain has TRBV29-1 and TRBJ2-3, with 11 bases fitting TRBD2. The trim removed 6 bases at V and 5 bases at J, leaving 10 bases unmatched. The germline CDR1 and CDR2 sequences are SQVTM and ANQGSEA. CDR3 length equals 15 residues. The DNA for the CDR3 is TGCAGCGTGACTCGACTAGCGGGAAATCAAGATACGCAGTATTTT. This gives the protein CSVTRLAGNQDTQYF.

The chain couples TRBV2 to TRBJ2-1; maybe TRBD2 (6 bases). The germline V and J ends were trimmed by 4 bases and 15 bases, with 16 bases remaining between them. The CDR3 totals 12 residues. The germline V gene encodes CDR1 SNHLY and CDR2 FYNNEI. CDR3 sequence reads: CASSGDSGGGFF. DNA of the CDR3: TGTGCCAGCAGTGGGGATAGCGGCGGAGGGTTCTTC.

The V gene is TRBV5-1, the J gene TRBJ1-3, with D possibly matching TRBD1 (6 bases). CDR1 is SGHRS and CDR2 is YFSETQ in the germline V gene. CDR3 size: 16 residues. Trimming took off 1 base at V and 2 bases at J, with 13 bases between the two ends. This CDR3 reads CASSLQGILAGNTIYF. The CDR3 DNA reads TGCGCCAGCAGCTTGCAGGGGATACTGGCTGGAAACACCATATATTTT.

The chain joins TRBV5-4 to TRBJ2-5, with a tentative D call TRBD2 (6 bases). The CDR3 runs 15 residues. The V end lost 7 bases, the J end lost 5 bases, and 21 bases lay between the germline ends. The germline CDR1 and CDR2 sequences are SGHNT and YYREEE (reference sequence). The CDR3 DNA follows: TGTGCCAGCGGAGGGCTGTCAGGGCCCGGGGAGACCCAGTACTTC. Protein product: CASGGLSGPGETQYF. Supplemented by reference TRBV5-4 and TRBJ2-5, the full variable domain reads ETGVTQSPTHLIKTRGQQVTLRCSSQSGHNTVSWYQQALGQGPQFIFQYYREEENGRGNFPPRFSGLQFPNYSSELNVNALELDDSALYLCASGGLSGPGETQYFGPGTRLLVL.